This TCR beta chain originates from a study of OX40 agonist ivuxolimab in advanced cancers. This clone was seen more than once but under ten times. Repertoires were generated with immunoSEQ multiplex PCR, while TCRdb's copy carries only in-frame clones and drops some. The sample has about 97,000 clones; about 90% are singletons. CDR3 length equals 13 residues. CDR1 SGHRS and CDR2 YFSETQ come from the germline V gene. Trimming took 4 bases from V and 2 from J, leaving 8 bases between them. The chain has TRBV5-1 and TRBJ2-3; D remains ambiguous. This receptor was taken from an adult with an advanced solid tumor such as melanoma, head and neck, liver or kidney cancer. The sample here was CD4+ or CD8+ T cells sorted from blood, taken in a trial of the OX40 agonist ivuxolimab. In nucleotides, the CDR3 is TGCGCCAGCAGCCCTCAAAACACAGATACGCAGTATTTT. This gives the protein CASSPQNTDTQYF.